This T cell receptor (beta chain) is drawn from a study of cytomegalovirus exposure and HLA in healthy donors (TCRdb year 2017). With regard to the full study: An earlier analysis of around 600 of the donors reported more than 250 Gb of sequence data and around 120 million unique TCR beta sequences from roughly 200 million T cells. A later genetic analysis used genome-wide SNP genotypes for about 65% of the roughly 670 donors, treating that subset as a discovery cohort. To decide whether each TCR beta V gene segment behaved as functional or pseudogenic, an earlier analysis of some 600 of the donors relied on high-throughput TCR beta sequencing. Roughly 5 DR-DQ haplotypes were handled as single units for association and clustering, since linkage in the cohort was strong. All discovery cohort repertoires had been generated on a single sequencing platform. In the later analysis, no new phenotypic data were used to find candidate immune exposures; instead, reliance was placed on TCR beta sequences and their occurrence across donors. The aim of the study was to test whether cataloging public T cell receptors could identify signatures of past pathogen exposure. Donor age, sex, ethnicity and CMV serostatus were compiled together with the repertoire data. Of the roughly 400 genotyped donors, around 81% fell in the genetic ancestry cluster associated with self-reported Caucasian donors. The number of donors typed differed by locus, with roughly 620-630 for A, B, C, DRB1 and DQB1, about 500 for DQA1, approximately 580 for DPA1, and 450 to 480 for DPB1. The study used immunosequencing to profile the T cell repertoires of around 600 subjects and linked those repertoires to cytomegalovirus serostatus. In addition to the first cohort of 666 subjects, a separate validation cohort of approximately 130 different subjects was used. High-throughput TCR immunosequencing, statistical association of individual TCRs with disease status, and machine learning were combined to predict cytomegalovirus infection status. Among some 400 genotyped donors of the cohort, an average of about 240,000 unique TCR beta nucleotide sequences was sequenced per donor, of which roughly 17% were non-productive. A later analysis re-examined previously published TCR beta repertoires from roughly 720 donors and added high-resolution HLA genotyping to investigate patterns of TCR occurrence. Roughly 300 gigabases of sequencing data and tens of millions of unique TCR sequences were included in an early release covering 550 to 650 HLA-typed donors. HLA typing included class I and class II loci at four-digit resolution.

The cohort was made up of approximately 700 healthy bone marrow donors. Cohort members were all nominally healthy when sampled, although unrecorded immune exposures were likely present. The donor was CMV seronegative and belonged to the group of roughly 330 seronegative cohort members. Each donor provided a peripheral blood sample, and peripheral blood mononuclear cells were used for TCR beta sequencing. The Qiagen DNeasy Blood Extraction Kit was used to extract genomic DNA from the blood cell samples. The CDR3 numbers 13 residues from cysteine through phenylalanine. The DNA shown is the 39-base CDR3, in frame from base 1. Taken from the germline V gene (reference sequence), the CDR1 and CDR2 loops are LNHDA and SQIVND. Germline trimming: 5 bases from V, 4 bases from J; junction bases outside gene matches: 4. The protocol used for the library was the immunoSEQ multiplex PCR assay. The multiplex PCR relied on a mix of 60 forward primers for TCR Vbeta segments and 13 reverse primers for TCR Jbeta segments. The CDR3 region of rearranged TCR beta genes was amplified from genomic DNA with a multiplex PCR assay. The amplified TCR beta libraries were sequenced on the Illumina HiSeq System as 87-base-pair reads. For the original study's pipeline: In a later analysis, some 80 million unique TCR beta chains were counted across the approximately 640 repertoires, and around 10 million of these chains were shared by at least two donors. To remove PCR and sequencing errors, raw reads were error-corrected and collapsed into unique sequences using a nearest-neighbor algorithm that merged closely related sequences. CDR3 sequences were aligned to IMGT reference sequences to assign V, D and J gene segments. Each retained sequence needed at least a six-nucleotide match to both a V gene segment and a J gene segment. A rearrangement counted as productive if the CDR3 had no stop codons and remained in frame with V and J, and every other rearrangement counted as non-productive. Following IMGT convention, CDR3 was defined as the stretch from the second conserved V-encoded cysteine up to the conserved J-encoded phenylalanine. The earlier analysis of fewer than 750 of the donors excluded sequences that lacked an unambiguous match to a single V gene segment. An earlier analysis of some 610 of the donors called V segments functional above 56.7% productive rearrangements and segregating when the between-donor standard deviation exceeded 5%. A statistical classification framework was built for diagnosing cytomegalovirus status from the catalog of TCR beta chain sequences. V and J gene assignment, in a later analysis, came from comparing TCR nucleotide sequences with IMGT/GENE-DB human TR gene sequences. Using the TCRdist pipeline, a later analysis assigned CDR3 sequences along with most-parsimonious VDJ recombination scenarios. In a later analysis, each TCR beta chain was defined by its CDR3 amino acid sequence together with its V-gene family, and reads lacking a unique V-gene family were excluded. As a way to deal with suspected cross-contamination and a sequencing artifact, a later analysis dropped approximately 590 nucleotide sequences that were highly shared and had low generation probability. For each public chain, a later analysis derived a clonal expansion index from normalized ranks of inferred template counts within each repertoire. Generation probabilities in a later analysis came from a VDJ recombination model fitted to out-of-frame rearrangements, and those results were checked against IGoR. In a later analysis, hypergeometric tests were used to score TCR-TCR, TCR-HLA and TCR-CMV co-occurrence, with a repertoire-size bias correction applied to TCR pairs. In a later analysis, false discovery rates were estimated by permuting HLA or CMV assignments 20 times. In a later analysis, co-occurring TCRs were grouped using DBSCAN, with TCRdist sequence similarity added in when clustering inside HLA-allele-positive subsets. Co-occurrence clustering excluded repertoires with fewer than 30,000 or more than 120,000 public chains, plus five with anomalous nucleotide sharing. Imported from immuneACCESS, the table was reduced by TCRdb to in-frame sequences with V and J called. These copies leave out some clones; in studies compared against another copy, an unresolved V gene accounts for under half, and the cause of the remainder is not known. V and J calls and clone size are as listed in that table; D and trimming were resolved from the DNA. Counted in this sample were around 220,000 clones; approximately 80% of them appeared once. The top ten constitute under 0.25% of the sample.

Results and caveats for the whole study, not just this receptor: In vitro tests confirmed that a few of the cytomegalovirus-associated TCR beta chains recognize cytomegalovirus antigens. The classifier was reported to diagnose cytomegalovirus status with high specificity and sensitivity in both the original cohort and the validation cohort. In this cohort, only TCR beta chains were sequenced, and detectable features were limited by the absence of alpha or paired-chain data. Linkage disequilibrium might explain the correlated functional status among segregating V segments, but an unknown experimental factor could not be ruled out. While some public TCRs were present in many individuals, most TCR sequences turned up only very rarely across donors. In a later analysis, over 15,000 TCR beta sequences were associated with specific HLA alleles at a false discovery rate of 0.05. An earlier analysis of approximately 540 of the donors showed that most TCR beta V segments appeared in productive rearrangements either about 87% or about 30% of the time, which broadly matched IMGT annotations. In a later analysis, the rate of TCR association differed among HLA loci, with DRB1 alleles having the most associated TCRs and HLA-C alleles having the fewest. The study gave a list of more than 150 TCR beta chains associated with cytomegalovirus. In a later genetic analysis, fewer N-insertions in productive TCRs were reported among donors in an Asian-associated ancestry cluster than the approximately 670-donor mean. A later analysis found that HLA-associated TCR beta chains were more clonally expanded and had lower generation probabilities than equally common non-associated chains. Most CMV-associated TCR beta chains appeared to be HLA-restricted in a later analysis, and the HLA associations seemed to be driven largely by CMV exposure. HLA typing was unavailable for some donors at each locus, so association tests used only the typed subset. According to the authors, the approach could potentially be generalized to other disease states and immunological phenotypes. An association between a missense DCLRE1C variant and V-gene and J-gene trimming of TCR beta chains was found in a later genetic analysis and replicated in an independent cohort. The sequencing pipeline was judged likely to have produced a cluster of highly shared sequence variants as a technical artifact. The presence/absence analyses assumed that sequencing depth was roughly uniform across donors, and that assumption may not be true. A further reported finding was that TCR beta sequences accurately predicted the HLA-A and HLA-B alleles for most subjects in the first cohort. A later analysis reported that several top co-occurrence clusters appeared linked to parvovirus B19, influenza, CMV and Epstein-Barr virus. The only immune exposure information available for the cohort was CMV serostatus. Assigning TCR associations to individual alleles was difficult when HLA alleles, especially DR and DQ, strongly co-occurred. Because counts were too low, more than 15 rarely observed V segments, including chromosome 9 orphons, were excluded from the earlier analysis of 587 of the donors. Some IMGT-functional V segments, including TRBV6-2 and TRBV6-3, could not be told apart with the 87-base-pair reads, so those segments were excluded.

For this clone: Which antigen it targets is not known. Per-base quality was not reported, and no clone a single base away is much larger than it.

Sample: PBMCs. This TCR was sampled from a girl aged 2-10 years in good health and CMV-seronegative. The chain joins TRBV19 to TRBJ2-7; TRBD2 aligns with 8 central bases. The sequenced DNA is TGTGCCAGTAGTGTCGGACTAGCTTACGAGCAGTACTTC. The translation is CASSVGLAYEQYF.